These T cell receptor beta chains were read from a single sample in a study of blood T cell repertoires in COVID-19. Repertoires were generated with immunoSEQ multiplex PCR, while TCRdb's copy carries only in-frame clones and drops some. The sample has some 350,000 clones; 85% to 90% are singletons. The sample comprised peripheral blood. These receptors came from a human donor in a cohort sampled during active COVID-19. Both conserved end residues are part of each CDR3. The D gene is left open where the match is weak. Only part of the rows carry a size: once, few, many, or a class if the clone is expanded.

CASSLVGGRAEEQYF	TGTGCCAGCAGCTTAGTTGGTGGGAGAGCAGAGGAGCAGTACTTC	-	TRBJ2-7	TRBV7-9	-
CASSSGTGYNSPLHF	TGTGCCAGCAGCTCCGGGACAGGCTATAATTCACCCCTCCACTTT	-	TRBJ1-6	TRBV7-3	TRBD1
CASSLDAGGVNTGELFF	TGTGCCAGCAGCTTAGATGCGGGAGGAGTTAACACCGGGGAGCTGTTTTTT	once	TRBJ2-2	TRBV7-3	TRBD2
CASSPLGAGAFTSTDTQYF	TGTGCCAGTAGTCCCTTGGGAGCGGGGGCTTTTACTAGCACAGATACGCAGTATTTT	-	TRBJ2-3	TRBV19	TRBD2
CASQGGPKVDYNEQFF	TGTGCCAGTCAGGGTGGCCCCAAGGTAGACTACAATGAGCAGTTCTTC	-	TRBJ2-1	TRBV19	-
CSVPFRAVLRLAMTDTQYF	TGCAGCGTACCCTTCCGGGCCGTACTGAGGCTAGCGATGACAGATACGCAGTATTTT	-	TRBJ2-3	TRBV29-1	-
CATHERGGELFF	TGTGCCACCCATGAAAGAGGCGGGGAGCTGTTTTTT	-	TRBJ2-2	TRBV30	-
CASSLFEYDQETQYF	TGTGCCAGCAGCTTGTTTGAGTATGACCAAGAGACCCAGTACTTC	-	TRBJ2-5	TRBV5-6	-
CAWSVDRGEKLFF	TGTGCCTGGAGTGTGGACAGAGGAGAAAAACTGTTTTTT	-	TRBJ1-4	TRBV30	-
CASSLVRGSWEGRLHYEQYF	TGCGCCAGCAGCTTGGTCCGCGGGTCGTGGGAGGGCCGGCTCCACTACGAGCAGTACTTC	-	TRBJ2-7	TRBV5-1	TRBD2
CASSVDTYNEQFF	TGTGCCAGTAGTGTGGACACCTACAATGAGCAGTTCTTC	-	TRBJ2-1	TRBV19	-
CASSENLESEQYF	TGTGCCAGCAGTGAAAACCTAGAAAGCGAGCAGTACTTC	few	TRBJ2-7	TRBV6-1	-
CAWSDSTEAFF	TGTGCCTGGAGCGACAGTACTGAAGCTTTCTTT	few	TRBJ1-1	TRBV30	-
CASSYTENQPQHF	TGTGCCAGCAGTTATACCGAGAATCAGCCCCAGCATTTT	-	TRBJ1-5	TRBV6-6	-
CASSLPGQGAYEQYF	TGTGCCAGCTCACTCCCTGGACAGGGGGCCTACGAGCAGTACTTC	-	TRBJ2-7	TRBV18	TRBD1
CAWSSTREETQYF	TGTGCCTGGAGTTCGACTAGGGAAGAGACCCAGTACTTC	-	TRBJ2-5	TRBV30	-
CASHYTSGGYTF	TGTGCCAGTCACTATACATCAGGGGGCTACACCTTC	-	TRBJ1-2	TRBV2	-
CASPPGATAYNEQFF	TGTGCCAGCCCTCCTGGGGCCACGGCCTACAATGAGCAGTTCTTC	-	TRBJ2-1	TRBV28	-
CASRTGGGNQPQHF	TGTGCCAGCAGAACTGGGGGCGGCAATCAGCCCCAGCATTTT	-	TRBJ1-5	TRBV2	-
CASSLVGQGAEQYF	TGCGCCAGCAGCTTGGTGGGACAGGGCGCCGAGCAGTACTTC	-	TRBJ2-7	TRBV5-1	TRBD1
CASSLVEGAAKNIQYF	TGTGCCAGCAGCCTCGTTGAGGGGGCCGCCAAAAACATTCAGTACTTC	-	TRBJ2-4	TRBV7-9	TRBD1
CAWSSGQGGMNTEAFF	TGTGCCTGGAGTTCGGGACAGGGCGGTATGAACACTGAAGCTTTCTTT	-	TRBJ1-1	TRBV30	TRBD1
CASSSPLAGSSYEQYF	TGTGCCAGCAGTTCCCCTTTAGCGGGTAGCTCCTACGAGCAGTACTTC	-	TRBJ2-7	TRBV11-2	TRBD2
CASSSSGLAQYEQYF	TGTGCCAGCAGCTCGTCCGGCCTAGCGCAGTACGAGCAGTACTTC	-	TRBJ2-7	TRBV7-8	-
CASSLEQGNSPLHF	TGCGCCAGCAGCTTGGAACAGGGGAATTCACCCCTCCACTTT	-	TRBJ1-6	TRBV5-1	TRBD1
CASSIQGAGDGYTF	TGTGCCAGTAGTATACAAGGGGCTGGAGATGGCTACACCTTC	-	TRBJ1-2	TRBV19	-
CASSYSTGTRETQYF	TGTGCCAGCAGTTACTCGACAGGCACCAGAGAGACCCAGTACTTC	once	TRBJ2-5	TRBV6-5	-
CAWNPQGTGELFF	TGTGCCTGGAACCCACAGGGGACCGGGGAGCTGTTTTTT	-	TRBJ2-2	TRBV30	TRBD1
CASSLRTGSRNSPLHF	TGTGCCAGCAGTTTACGGACCGGGAGTAGAAATTCACCCCTCCACTTT	-	TRBJ1-6	TRBV28	-
CASSLHVRGTDTQYF	TGTGCCAGCAGCTTGCATGTCCGGGGCACAGATACGCAGTATTTT	-	TRBJ2-3	TRBV7-9	-
CASSREGTSGSYEQYF	TGTGCCAGCAGCCGAGAAGGGACTAGCGGGTCCTACGAGCAGTACTTC	-	TRBJ2-7	TRBV11-2	TRBD2
CASSSTGTSGTDTQYF	TGTGCCAGCAGTTCCACCGGGACTAGCGGCACAGATACGCAGTATTTT	-	TRBJ2-3	TRBV28	TRBD2
CASIGAGGGGDTQYF	TGTGCCAGCATTGGGGCGGGAGGAGGGGGAGATACGCAGTATTTT	-	TRBJ2-3	TRBV28	TRBD2
CASSLTVNTGELFF	TGTGCCAGCAGCTTAACAGTGAACACCGGGGAGCTGTTTTTT	-	TRBJ2-2	TRBV11-3	-
CASSAGDRGLVMNTEAFF	TGTGCCAGCTCAGCCGGCGACAGGGGGCTAGTGATGAACACTGAAGCTTTCTTT	-	TRBJ1-1	TRBV18	TRBD1
CASSESGGGNTIYF	TGTGCCAGCAGTGAATCGGGAGGAGGAAACACCATATATTTT	once	TRBJ1-3	TRBV25-1	-
CASSSGPGETQYF	TGTGCCAGCAGCTCCGGACCGGGGGAGACCCAGTACTTC	-	TRBJ2-5	TRBV7-3	-
CASSLVVLGQANEQYF	TGTGCCAGCAGCTTAGTGGTATTGGGACAGGCGAACGAGCAGTACTTC	-	TRBJ2-7	TRBV11-2	TRBD1
CASSASGGPGEAFF	TGTGCCAGTAGTGCCTCTGGGGGCCCGGGTGAAGCTTTCTTT	-	TRBJ1-1	TRBV19	-
CASDRDSNQPQHF	TGTGCCAGCGACAGGGATAGCAATCAGCCCCAGCATTTT	-	TRBJ1-5	TRBV6-5	TRBD1
CASSHGTGRSTGELFF	TGTGCCAGCAGCCATGGGACAGGGAGGAGTACCGGGGAGCTGTTTTTT	-	TRBJ2-2	TRBV28	TRBD1
CAISDIRARVRNTEAFF	TGTGCCATCAGTGATATTCGAGCCAGGGTCAGGAACACTGAAGCTTTCTTT	-	TRBJ1-1	TRBV10-3	-
CASTSGANVLTF	TGTGCCAGTACTTCTGGGGCCAACGTCCTGACTTTC	-	TRBJ2-6	TRBV19	-
CASSRSTGGGGDTQYF	TGCGCCAGCAGTCGGAGTACAGGGGGCGGAGGAGATACGCAGTATTTT	-	TRBJ2-3	TRBV5-1	TRBD1
CASTDGRGNQPQHF	TGTGCCAGCACCGACGGAAGGGGGAATCAGCCCCAGCATTTT	-	TRBJ1-5	TRBV6-5	-
CASSLQQGSYEQYF	TGTGCCAGTAGTCTCCAACAGGGTTCCTACGAGCAGTACTTC	few	TRBJ2-7	TRBV19	-
CASSLSKTGGFSGELFF	TGTGCCAGCAGTCTTTCCAAGACAGGGGGTTTTTCCGGGGAGCTGTTTTTT	-	TRBJ2-2	TRBV6-6	TRBD1
CASSEVRGQDYGYTF	TGTGCCAGCAGCGAAGTCAGGGGGCAGGACTATGGCTACACCTTC	-	TRBJ1-2	TRBV6-6	TRBD1
CASSSTGASGYTF	TGTGCCAGCAGCTCAACAGGGGCGAGTGGCTACACCTTC	-	TRBJ1-2	TRBV7-3	TRBD1
CASSQDNSGRGADTQYF	TGCGCCAGCAGCCAAGATAATAGCGGGAGGGGTGCAGATACGCAGTATTTT	-	TRBJ2-3	TRBV4-1	TRBD2
CASSPIGGSYNSPLHF	TGTGCCAGCAGCCCTATAGGGGGATCCTATAATTCACCCCTCCACTTT	-	TRBJ1-6	TRBV3-1/TRBV3-2	-
CASGLGGGLTDTQYF	TGTGCCAGCGGCTTAGGCGGGGGGCTCACAGATACGCAGTATTTT	-	TRBJ2-3	TRBV7-8	TRBD2
CASSYRDRGPYEQYF	TGTGCCAGCAGTTACCGGGACAGGGGTCCCTACGAGCAGTACTTC	-	TRBJ2-7	TRBV6-5	TRBD1
CASRPRTETNEKLFF	TGTGCCTCCAGACCGAGGACAGAAACTAATGAAAAACTGTTTTTT	once	TRBJ1-4	TRBV10-3	-
CAIQSGSNTGELFF	TGTGCCATCCAAAGCGGGTCCAACACCGGGGAGCTGTTTTTT	-	TRBJ2-2	TRBV10-3	-